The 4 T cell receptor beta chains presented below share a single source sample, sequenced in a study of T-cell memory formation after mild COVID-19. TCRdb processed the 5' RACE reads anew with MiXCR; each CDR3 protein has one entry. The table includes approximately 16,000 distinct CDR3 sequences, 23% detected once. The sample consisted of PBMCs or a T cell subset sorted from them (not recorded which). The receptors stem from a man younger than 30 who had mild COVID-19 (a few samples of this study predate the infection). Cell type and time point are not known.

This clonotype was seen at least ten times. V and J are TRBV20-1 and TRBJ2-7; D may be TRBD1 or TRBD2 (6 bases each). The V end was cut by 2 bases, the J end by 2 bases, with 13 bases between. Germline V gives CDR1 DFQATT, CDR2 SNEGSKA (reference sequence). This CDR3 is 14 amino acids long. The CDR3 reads CSARFFGGAYEQYF. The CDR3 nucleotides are TGCAGTGCTAGATTTTTCGGGGGCGCCTACGAGCAGTACTTC.

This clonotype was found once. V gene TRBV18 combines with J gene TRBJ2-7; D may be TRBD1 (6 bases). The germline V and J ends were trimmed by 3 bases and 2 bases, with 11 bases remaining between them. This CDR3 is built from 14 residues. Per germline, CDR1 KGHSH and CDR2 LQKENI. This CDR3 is CASSPARGTYEQYF. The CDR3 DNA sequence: TGTGCCAGCTCACCGGCTAGGGGGACCTACGAGCAGTACTTC. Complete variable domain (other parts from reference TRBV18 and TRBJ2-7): NAGVMQNPRHLVRRRGQEARLRCSPMKGHSHVYWYRQLPEEGLKFMVYLQKENIIDESGMPKERFSAEFPKEGPSILRIQQVVRGDSAAYFCASSPARGTYEQYFGPGTRLTVT.

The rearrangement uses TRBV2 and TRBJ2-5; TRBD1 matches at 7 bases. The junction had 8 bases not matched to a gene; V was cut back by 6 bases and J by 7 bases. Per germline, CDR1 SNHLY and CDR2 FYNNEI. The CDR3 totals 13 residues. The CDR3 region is CASSVGGVGTQYF. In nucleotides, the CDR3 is TGTGCCAGCAGCGTAGGGGGCGTAGGGACCCAGTACTTC.

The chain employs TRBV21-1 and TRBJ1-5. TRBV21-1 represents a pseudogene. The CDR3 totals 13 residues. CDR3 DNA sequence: TGTGCCAGCAGCAGGGATTCGATAAGGCCCCAGCATTTT. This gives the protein CASSRDSIRPQHF.